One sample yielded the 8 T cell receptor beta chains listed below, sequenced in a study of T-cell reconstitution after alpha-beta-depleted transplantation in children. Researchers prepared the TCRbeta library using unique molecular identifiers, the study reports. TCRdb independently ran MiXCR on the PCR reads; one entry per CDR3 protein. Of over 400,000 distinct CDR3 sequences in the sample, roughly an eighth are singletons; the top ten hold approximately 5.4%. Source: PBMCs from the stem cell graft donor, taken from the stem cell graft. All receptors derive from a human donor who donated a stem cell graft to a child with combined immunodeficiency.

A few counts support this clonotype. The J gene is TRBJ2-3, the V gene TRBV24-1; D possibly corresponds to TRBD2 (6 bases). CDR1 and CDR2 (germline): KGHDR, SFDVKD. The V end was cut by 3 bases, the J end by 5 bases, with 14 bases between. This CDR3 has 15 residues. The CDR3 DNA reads TGTGCCACCAGTGATAAGGGACTGCGAAGAGATACGCAGTATTTT. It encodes CATSDKGLRRDTQYF.

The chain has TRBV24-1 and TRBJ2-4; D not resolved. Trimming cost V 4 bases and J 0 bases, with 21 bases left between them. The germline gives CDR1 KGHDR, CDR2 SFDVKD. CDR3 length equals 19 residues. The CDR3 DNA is TGTGCCACCAGTGAACCTTCCCGCCCTCCAGACTTAGCCAAAAACATTCAGTACTTC. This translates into CATSEPSRPPDLAKNIQYF.

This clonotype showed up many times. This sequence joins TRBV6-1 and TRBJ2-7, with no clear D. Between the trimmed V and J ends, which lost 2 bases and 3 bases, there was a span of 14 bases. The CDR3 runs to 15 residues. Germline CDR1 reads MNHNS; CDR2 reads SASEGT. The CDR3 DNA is TGTGCCAGCAGTGAACCGACTCGACTGGTCTACGAGCAGTACTTC. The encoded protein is CASSEPTRLVYEQYF.

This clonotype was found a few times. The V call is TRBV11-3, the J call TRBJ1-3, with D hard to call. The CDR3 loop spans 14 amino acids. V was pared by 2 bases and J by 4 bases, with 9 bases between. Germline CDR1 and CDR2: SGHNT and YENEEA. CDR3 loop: CASSLIGIGNTIYF. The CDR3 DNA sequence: TGTGCCAGCAGCTTAATAGGGATCGGAAACACCATATATTTT.

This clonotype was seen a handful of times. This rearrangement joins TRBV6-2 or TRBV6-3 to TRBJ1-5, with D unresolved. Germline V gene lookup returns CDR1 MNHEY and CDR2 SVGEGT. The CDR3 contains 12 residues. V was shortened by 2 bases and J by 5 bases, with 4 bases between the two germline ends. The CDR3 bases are TGTGCCAGCAGTTACCCGGATCAGCCCCAGCATTTT. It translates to CASSYPDQPQHF.

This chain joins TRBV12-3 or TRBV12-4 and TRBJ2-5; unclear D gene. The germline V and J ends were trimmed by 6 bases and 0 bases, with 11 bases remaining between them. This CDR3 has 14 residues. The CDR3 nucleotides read TGTGCCAGCAGCCCGGACGGTTACCAAGAGACCCAGTACTTC. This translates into CASSPDGYQETQYF.

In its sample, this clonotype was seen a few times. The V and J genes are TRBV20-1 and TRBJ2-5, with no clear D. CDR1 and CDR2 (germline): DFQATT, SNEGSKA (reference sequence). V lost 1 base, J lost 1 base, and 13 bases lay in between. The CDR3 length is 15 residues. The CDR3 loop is CSARGFGLPQETQYF. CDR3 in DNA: TGCAGTGCTAGAGGCTTCGGGCTACCCCAAGAGACCCAGTACTTC.

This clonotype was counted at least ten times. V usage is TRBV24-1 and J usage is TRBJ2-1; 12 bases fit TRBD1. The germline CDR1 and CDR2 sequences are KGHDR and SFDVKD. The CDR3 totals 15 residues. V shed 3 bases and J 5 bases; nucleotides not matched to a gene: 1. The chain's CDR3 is CATSDRDRGHNEQFF. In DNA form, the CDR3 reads TGTGCCACCAGTGATCGGGACAGGGGGCACAATGAGCAGTTCTTC.